These 20 T cell receptor beta chains originate from one sample sequenced in a study of blood T cells in healthy people across ages. The authors ran a second PCR of 7 to 11 cycles using a sample-barcoded 5' primer and a J-beta primer mix. TCRdb processed the 5' RACE reads anew with MiXCR; each CDR3 protein has one entry. The sample lists over 1,500,000 distinct CDR3 sequences, about 50% seen once, with 2.1% in the top ten. The sample consisted of blood. The receptors stem from a woman between 40 and 50 years old in good health.

This clonotype has a handful of counts. The V call is TRBV20-1, the J call TRBJ1-2; D perhaps matches TRBD1 (5 bases). The CDR3 consists of 14 residues. Per the germline V gene, CDR1 is DFQATT and CDR2 is SNEGSKA (reference sequence). The germline V and J ends were trimmed by 6 bases and 5 bases, with 19 bases remaining between them. CDR3 region: CSAPLSRGGYGYTF. CDR3 coding DNA: TGCAGTGCCCCGCTCTCCCGGGGGGGTTATGGCTACACCTTC.

The CDR3 DNA reads as TGTGCCAGCAGTTACAACCAGGGCAGCGGGGCGGCGATCGATGGCTACACCTTC. It yields the protein CASSYNQGSGAAIDGYTF. V is TRBV6-5 and J is TRBJ1-2; a weak D match, TRBD1 (5 bases). CDR1 and CDR2 from the germline V gene are MNHEY and SVGAGI. Trimming pared 2 bases from V and 6 bases from J, leaving 25 bases between. The length of the CDR3 is 18 residues.

V usage is TRBV20-1 and J usage is TRBJ2-3; 9 nucleotides agree with TRBD2. V was pared by 2 bases and J by 4 bases, with 10 bases of the junction left unmatched. The CDR3 loop spans 16 amino acids. Germline CDR1 reads DFQATT; CDR2 reads SNEGSKA (reference sequence). The CDR3, as DNA: TGCAGTGCTAGATCTGTCCTGGCGGGGGGGCCAGATACGCAGTATTTT. This gives the protein CSARSVLAGGPDTQYF.

This sequence joins TRBV6-5 and TRBJ2-7; 8 nucleotides line up with TRBD2. The DNA end is a closer match to TRBJ2-5, so the J assignment may be wrong. Per germline, CDR1 MNHEY and CDR2 SVGAGI. The CDR3 covers 14 residues. The CDR3 sequence: CASSYSRGAETQYF. For the CDR3, the DNA is TGTGCCAGCAGTTACTCGCGGGGGGCGGAGACCCAGTACTTC.

The chain combines TRBV6-5 with TRBJ1-2, with 8 bases that match TRBD1. V was clipped by 4 bases and J by 4 bases; unmatched bases: 8. Germline CDR1 reads MNHEY; CDR2 reads SVGAGI. The CDR3 spans 15 residues. The CDR3 coding sequence is TGTGCCAGCAGTTCGAGGTCAGGGGGCGCCTATGGCTACACCTTC. This codes for CASSSRSGGAYGYTF.

This chain connects TRBV11-2 to TRBJ2-7; no definite D call. This CDR3 comprises 13 residues. Per the germline V gene, CDR1 is SGHAT and CDR2 is FQNNGV. V dropped 1 base and J dropped 0 bases, with 4 bases sitting between them. The CDR3 coding sequence is TGTGCCAGCAGCTTAGTTAACTCCTACGAGCAGTACTTC. This encodes CASSLVNSYEQYF.

The gene calls are TRBV7-3 and TRBJ2-3, with a tentative D call TRBD2 (6 bases). The CDR3 runs 15 residues. In germline, CDR1 is SGHTA, CDR2 FQGTGA. V shed 3 bases and J shed 4 bases, with 14 bases lying between them. CDR3 in amino acids: CASSLGTGEADTQYF. CDR3 DNA sequence: TGTGCCAGCAGCTTGGGGACTGGCGAGGCAGATACGCAGTATTTT.

J is TRBJ2-4 and V is TRBV6-2 or TRBV6-3; D gene ambiguous. The germline gives CDR1 MNHEY, CDR2 SVGEGT. Trimming cost V 0 bases and J 13 bases, with 22 bases left between them. The CDR3 extends over 16 amino acids. The CDR3 sequence: CASSYSPIRLSPEQYF. Here the CDR3 DNA reads TGTGCCAGCAGTTACTCCCCGATTAGACTGTCCCCTGAGCAGTACTTC.

This clonotype turned up a few times. V usage is TRBV27 and J usage is TRBJ1-1; D is undetermined. The CDR3 runs 14 residues. Germline V gene sequence: CDR1 MNHEY, CDR2 SMNVEV (reference sequence). V lost 4 bases, J lost 1 base, and 10 bases lay in between. CDR3 bases: TGTGCCAGCAGTTCCCCGACTGGGAACACTGAAGCTTTCTTT. It encodes CASSSPTGNTEAFF.

V gene TRBV6-2 or TRBV6-3 combines with J gene TRBJ1-2; 8 bases are shared with TRBD1. Trimming took 7 bases from V and 4 from J; bases not matched to a gene: 14. Germline assignment: CDR1 MNHEY and CDR2 SVGEGT. The CDR3 totals 16 residues. The CDR3, as DNA: TGTGCCAGCATTCGAGAGGGACAGGCTCCGACCTATGGCTACACCTTC. This gives the protein CASIREGQAPTYGYTF.

The chain recombines TRBV2 with TRBJ2-7; weak D call: TRBD2 (6 bases). Germline CDR1 and CDR2: SNHLY and FYNNEI. The CDR3 is 14 residues long. Trimming stripped 8 bases from V and 3 bases from J, with 17 bases between. CDR3 sequence: CASSRSSGFYEQYF. In DNA, the CDR3 is TGTGCCAGCTCAAGGAGTAGCGGATTCTACGAGCAGTACTTC.

The chain carries TRBV2 and TRBJ2-3; D is ambiguous. This CDR3 has 14 amino acids. Germline CDR1 and CDR2: SNHLY and FYNNEI. V was pared by 4 bases and J by 6 bases, with 14 bases between. The CDR3 nucleotides read TGTGCCAGCAGTGTGAGCCTGTCCCCCGATACGCAGTATTTT. This encodes CASSVSLSPDTQYF.

V and J are TRBV5-1 and TRBJ2-1; D perhaps matches TRBD2 (6 bases). The germline V gene encodes CDR1 SGHRS and CDR2 YFSETQ. V was trimmed by 2 bases and J by 6 bases, leaving 21 bases between them. The CDR3 contains 17 residues. The CDR3 reads CASSFGGVSLPSNEQFF. For the CDR3, the DNA is TGCGCCAGCAGCTTTGGAGGGGTTTCCCTTCCTTCCAATGAGCAGTTCTTC.

The J gene is TRBJ2-1, the V gene TRBV4-3; D possibly matches TRBD1 or TRBD2 (5 bases each). In germline, CDR1 is LGHNA, CDR2 YSLEER. The CDR3 is 16 amino acids. Trimming stripped 0 bases from V and 9 bases from J, with 18 bases between. The CDR3: CASSQDMLAGTGEQFF. CDR3 nucleotide sequence: TGCGCCAGCAGCCAAGATATGCTAGCTGGTACAGGTGAGCAGTTCTTC.

This sequence joins TRBV12-3 or TRBV12-4 and TRBJ2-4; D possibly uses TRBD1 or TRBD2 (5 bases each). The DNA end is a closer match to TRBJ2-7, so the J assignment may be wrong. CDR3 size: 13 residues. As DNA, the CDR3 is TGTGCCAGCAGTTTGGGACCAGTCTCCGAGCAGTACTTC. Translated, it gives CASSLGPVSEQYF.

The V and J genes are TRBV19 and TRBJ1-5; a weak D match, TRBD1 (6 bases). V gave up 5 bases and J gave up 0 bases, with 17 bases separating them. The CDR3 spans 17 residues. Germline lookup yields CDR1 LNHDA and CDR2 SQIVND (reference sequence). The CDR3 protein is CASSYRTGGISNQPQHF. CDR3 DNA: TGTGCCAGTAGTTATCGAACGGGGGGCATTAGCAATCAGCCCCAGCATTTT.

CDR3 region: CASSFDRGGSEAFF. The DNA of the CDR3 is TGTGCCAGCAGCTTCGACAGGGGTGGTAGTGAAGCTTTCTTT. The chain combines TRBV5-6 with TRBJ1-1, with 8 bases fitting TRBD1. Germline trimming cut 2 bases from V and 7 bases from J; bases unmatched to any gene: 7. The CDR3 has 14 residues. The V gene's germline CDR1 is SGHDT and CDR2 YYEEEE.

V gene TRBV4-2 combines with J gene TRBJ1-4; TRBD1 matches 8 bases. The length of the CDR3 is 17 residues. V shed 3 bases and J 7 bases; nucleotides not matched to a gene: 13. Per the germline V gene, CDR1 is LGHNA and CDR2 is YNFKEQ. The CDR3 reads CASSHLPMTGEGEKLFF. The CDR3 nucleotides read TGTGCCAGCAGCCATCTCCCCATGACAGGGGAGGGTGAAAAACTGTTTTTT.

The chain joins TRBV6-2 or TRBV6-3 to TRBJ2-7; 11 nucleotides align to TRBD1. V was pared by 1 base and J by 0 bases, with 14 bases of the junction left unmatched. Germline V gene sequence: CDR1 MNHEY, CDR2 SVGEGT. There are 20 residues in the CDR3. In DNA, the CDR3 is TGTGCCAGCAGTTACTTAAGGACAGGGGGCCTCCTTATGAGCTCCTACGAGCAGTACTTC. Protein sequence: CASSYLRTGGLLMSSYEQYF.

This clonotype was observed a handful of times. V and J are TRBV4-3 and TRBJ2-4; D tentatively reads TRBD1 or TRBD2 (5 bases each). The J call may be in error: the DNA end matches TRBJ2-7 better. This CDR3 has 15 amino acids. Germline CDR1 LGHNA, CDR2 YSLEER. CDR3 DNA: TGCGCCAGCAGCCAAGGGGTAGTGTCAGGGAGCGAGCAGTACTTC. Protein sequence: CASSQGVVSGSEQYF.